The following is a T cell receptor (beta chain) sequence with its context. What it binds is unknown. The sample comes from a study of lymphopenia after photon versus proton radiotherapy. The length of the CDR3 is 15 residues. Deletions cut 4 bases from V and 5 bases from J, with 15 bases between. Per germline, CDR1 SEHNR and CDR2 FQNEAQ (reference sequence). Findings and limits, study-wide: Photon-treated patients lost naive T cells and TCR diversity; proton-treated stayed stable. Larger post-nadir TCR diversity loss correlated inversely with survival in deceased patients.

Clones were read by immunoSEQ multiplex PCR, and TCRdb kept only the in-frame ones, dropping some. The sample contains more than 20,000 clones, 85% of which appear only once. Sequencing was performed on peripheral blood, taken from a patient treated with photon-based radiotherapy. The gene calls are TRBV7-9 and TRBJ2-1; no firm D call. The clonotype originates from a man between 25 and 39 years old with gastric cancer. The DNA of the CDR3 is TGTGCCAGCAGCTCACCCCTGGACGGAGACAATGAGCAGTTCTTC. It specifies CASSSPLDGDNEQFF.